The 27 T cell receptor beta chains reported below all come from one sample, sequenced in a study of CD8 T cell repertoires and HIV-1 epitope variants. Their antigen targets remain unknown. Generated by immunoSEQ multiplex PCR, the TCRdb table keeps only in-frame clones and is missing some. This table has about 2,600 clones, less than 75% appearing once. Sequenced sample: cultured CD8+ T cells derived from PBMCs. These receptors were taken from a male donor with HIV.

The rearrangement joins TRBV25-1 to TRBJ2-2; 9 bases are a match to TRBD1. This CDR3 spans 15 amino acids. V lost 4 bases to trimming and J lost 9 bases; unmatched junction nucleotides: 9. Germline lookup yields CDR1 MGHDK and CDR2 SYGVNS. CDR3 residues: CASSADVQGARELFF. In nucleotides, the CDR3 is TGTGCCAGCAGTGCCGATGTACAGGGGGCGAGGGAGCTGTTTTTT.

Concerning this clone itself: One junction end does not reproduce the germline sequence, and a read error may be involved. This chain joins TRBV27 and TRBJ2-7; TRBD1 is a possible D gene (5 bases). The CDR3 covers 16 residues. Germline V gene sequence: CDR1 MNHEY, CDR2 SMNVEV (reference sequence). CDR3 coding DNA: TGTGCCAGCAGTCTATCAGGGATAGATGGGCTCTACGAGCAGTACTTC. Amino acids: CASSLSGIDGLYEQYF.

The chain has TRBV30 and TRBJ1-6, with TRBD1 as a possible D gene (5 bases). The CDR3 sequence is 15 residues long. The V gene lost 0 bases and the J gene lost 11 bases, with 17 bases spanning the gap. The V gene's germline CDR1 is GTSNPN and CDR2 SVGIG (reference sequence). The CDR3, as DNA: TGTGCCTGGAGTGTAGGGACGGCTCCTTGGGCACCCCTCCACTTT. Protein: CAWSVGTAPWAPLHF. Variable domain in full (rest from reference TRBV30 and TRBJ1-6): SQTIHQWPATLVQPVGSPLSLECTVEGTSNPNLYWYRQAAGRGLQLLFYSVGIGQISSEVPQNLSASRPQDRQFILSSKKLLLSDSGFYLCAWSVGTAPWAPLHFGNGTRLTVT.

This clone was counted a few times. The chain carries TRBV27 and TRBJ2-7; D gene uncertain. CDR1 and CDR2 (germline): MNHEY, SMNVEV (reference sequence). The CDR3 is 16 residues long. V was shortened by 6 bases and J by 1 base, with 19 bases between the two germline ends. CDR3 sequence reads: CASSPGRFADSYEQYF. The CDR3 DNA is TGTGCCAGCAGCCCGGGCCGGTTTGCGGATTCCTACGAGCAGTACTTC.

This rearrangement joins TRBV19 to TRBJ2-2, with TRBD2 matching 7 bases. This CDR3 comprises 15 residues. V gave up 3 bases and J gave up 5 bases; unmatched junction bases: 6. Germline CDR1 is LNHDA and CDR2 is SQIVND (reference sequence). The DNA for the CDR3 is TGTGCCAGTAGTATCTCCGGGGGGTGGACCGGGGAGCTGTTTTTT. This sequence encodes CASSISGGWTGELFF. Full variable domain (outside the CDR3, taken from reference TRBV19 and TRBJ2-2): DGGITQSPKYLFRKEGQNVTLSCEQNLNHDAMYWYRQDPGQGLRLIYYSQIVNDFQKGDIAEGYSVSREKKESFPLTVTSAQKNPTAFYLCASSISGGWTGELFFGEGSRLTVL.

The chain recombines TRBV19 with TRBJ1-2; 10 positions agree with TRBD1. This CDR3 has 14 residues. The V gene end was trimmed by 5 bases and the J gene end by 7 bases; junction bases not matched to a gene: 7. CDR1 is LNHDA and CDR2 is SQIVND in the germline V gene (reference sequence). CDR3 DNA: TGTGCCAGTAGTGGGGCCGGGACAGGGGCTGGCTACACCTTC. As protein: CASSGAGTGAGYTF.

The CDR3 DNA follows: TGCGCCAGCAGCCAGGGGAGACAGGGAGGCTATGGCTACACCTTC. As protein: CASSQGRQGGYGYTF. The gene calls are TRBV4-3 and TRBJ1-2, with 7 nucleotides matching TRBD1. V dropped 3 bases and J dropped 4; count of bases not matched to a gene: 8. Germline CDR1 and CDR2: LGHNA and YSLEER. The CDR3 is 15 amino acids.

The chain employs TRBV18 and TRBJ1-2; 9 nucleotides match TRBD1. Trimming at V came to 5 bases and at J to 4 bases, leaving 14 bases not matched to a gene. Germline lookup yields CDR1 KGHSH and CDR2 LQKENI. This CDR3 has 17 residues. The CDR3 region has the DNA TGTGCCAGCTCAACCCGGACAGGGGAGGCTCCCGTCTATGGCTACACCTTC. Translated, it gives CASSTRTGEAPVYGYTF.

The chain carries TRBV18 and TRBJ1-2, with D unresolved. Trimming left V 0 bases short and J 2 bases short, with 10 bases between. The CDR3 sequence is 15 residues long. Germline CDR1 and CDR2: KGHSH and LQKENI. The DNA for the CDR3 is TGTGCCAGCTCACCACCCCAGTTACCCAACTATGGCTACACCTTC. Protein: CASSPPQLPNYGYTF.

The rearrangement joins TRBV7-6 to TRBJ1-1; D is unresolved. Trimming removed 1 base at V and 1 base at J, with 4 bases between. This CDR3 comprises 13 residues. Looked up from germline, CDR1 is SGHVS and CDR2 is FNYEAQ. In nucleotides, the CDR3 is TGTGCCAGCAGCTTAGGGGAGAACACTGAAGCTTTCTTT. Translated, it gives CASSLGENTEAFF.

This sequence joins TRBV6-1 and TRBJ1-5, with 7 bases that match TRBD1. The V gene end was trimmed by 0 bases and the J gene end by 3 bases; junction bases not matched to a gene: 17. The CDR3 has 20 residues. CDR1 is MNHNS and CDR2 is SASEGT in the germline V gene. This chain's CDR3 is CASSEALRWRGGQINQPQHF. CDR3 coding DNA: TGTGCCAGCAGTGAAGCGCTTCGGTGGCGGGGGGGACAGATCAATCAGCCCCAGCATTTT.

This chain uses TRBV4-3 with TRBJ2-7, with TRBD2 as a possible D gene (6 bases). The germline gives CDR1 LGHNA, CDR2 YSLEER. This CDR3 contains 15 residues. Trimming removed 1 base at V and 3 bases at J, with 13 bases between. The CDR3 nucleotides read TGCGCCAGCAGCCAAGGGTCTGCGGGGCTCTACGAGCAGTACTTC. It translates to CASSQGSAGLYEQYF.

This clone occurred once. The rearrangement uses TRBV11-2 and TRBJ2-1, with D tentatively TRBD2 (7 bases). Between the trimmed V and J ends, which lost 5 bases and 2 bases, there was a span of 16 bases. Germline assignment: CDR1 SGHAT and CDR2 FQNNGV. The CDR3 is made up of 16 amino acids. CDR3 sequence (DNA): TGTGCCAGCAGCCCCAGGGGAGGGGGTCCCTACAATGAGCAGTTCTTC. As protein: CASSPRGGGPYNEQFF.

The J gene is TRBJ2-7, the V gene TRBV15; TRBD2 aligns across 9 bases. CDR1 and CDR2 (germline): LNHNV, YYDKDF (reference sequence). V lost 1 base and J lost 0; bases outside the gene matches: 7. The CDR3 runs to 17 residues. CDR3 coding DNA: TGTGCCACCAGCAGAGCAACCTTAGCGGGGGACTCCTACGAGCAGTACTTC. It encodes CATSRATLAGDSYEQYF.

The CDR3 here is CASSRDRDTEAFF. The CDR3 nucleotides are TGTGCCAGTAGTCGGGACAGAGACACTGAAGCTTTCTTT. V is TRBV19 and J is TRBJ1-1; 7 nucleotides align to TRBD1. The V and J ends lost 5 bases and 3 bases, in that order; junction bases with no gene match: 3. The CDR3 consists of 13 residues. CDR1 and CDR2 from the germline V gene are LNHDA and SQIVND (reference sequence).

The rearrangement joins TRBV11-2 to TRBJ2-5; 7 nucleotides agree with TRBD1. The germline V gene has CDR1 SGHAT and CDR2 FQNNGV. Unmatched junction bases numbered 4, after V lost 5 bases and J lost 4 bases. The CDR3 consists of 13 residues. CDR3 protein: CASSVQGRETQYF. The CDR3 nucleotides read TGTGCCAGCAGCGTACAGGGGAGAGAGACCCAGTACTTC.

The chain employs TRBV5-6 and TRBJ2-5; 8 nucleotides align to TRBD1. TRBJ2-7 explains the end of the DNA better; the J call may be wrong. Looked up from germline, CDR1 is SGHDT and CDR2 is YYEEEE. This CDR3 contains 16 residues. The DNA for the CDR3 is TGTGCCAGCAGCTGGCAGTCGGCCAGGGGGCTATACGAGCAGTACTTC. Translating gives CASSWQSARGLYEQYF.

This clone came up a few times. The V and J genes are TRBV6-5 and TRBJ2-6; 8 bases align to TRBD1. Germline loops: CDR1 MNHEY, CDR2 SVGAGI. The CDR3 length is 16 residues. With 2 bases clipped from V and 0 bases from J, the junction kept 0 bases outside the gene matches. For the CDR3, the DNA is TGTGCCAGCAGTTACACAGGGGGCTCTGGGGCCAACGTCCTGACTTTC. Amino acids: CASSYTGGSGANVLTF.

J is TRBJ2-3 and V is TRBV28, with D hard to call. Looked up from germline, CDR1 is MDHEN and CDR2 is SYDVKM. The CDR3 sequence is 15 residues long. V gave up 2 bases and J gave up 1 base, with 10 bases separating them. This CDR3 reads CASSLKLSGTDTQYF. DNA for the CDR3: TGTGCCAGCAGTTTAAAGTTAAGCGGCACAGATACGCAGTATTTT.

This clone was detected only once. V usage is TRBV4-1 and J usage is TRBJ2-5; D gene uncertain. The CDR3 totals 15 residues. Germline assignment: CDR1 MGHRA and CDR2 YSYEKL. The V and J ends lost 0 bases and 2 bases respectively, with 10 bases between them. The CDR3 region has the DNA TGCGCCAGCAGCCAAGATCTCTGGGGTCAAGAGACCCAGTACTTC. It translates to CASSQDLWGQETQYF.

J is TRBJ2-7 and V is TRBV7-2; maybe TRBD1 (6 bases). Per the germline V gene, CDR1 is SGHTA and CDR2 is FQGNSA. V shed 4 bases and J shed 0 bases, with 7 bases lying between them. The CDR3 loop spans 13 amino acids. The CDR3 region has the DNA TGTGCCAGCAGCTGGGACACCTCCTACGAGCAGTACTTC. Translation gives CASSWDTSYEQYF.

The chain joins TRBV4-3 to TRBJ2-3; perhaps TRBD1 as D (6 bases). V lost 0 bases and J lost 2, with 12 bases in between. The CDR3 contains 16 residues. CDR1 and CDR2 from the germline V gene are LGHNA and YSLEER. The CDR3 loop is CASSQDRAGDTDTQYF. The CDR3, as DNA: TGCGCCAGCAGCCAAGATAGGGCAGGGGACACAGATACGCAGTATTTT.

This rearrangement joins TRBV13 to TRBJ1-3; perhaps TRBD1 as D (5 bases). The CDR3 sequence is 15 residues long. The V gene lost 5 bases and the J gene lost 6 bases, with 17 bases spanning the gap. Germline CDR1 reads PRHDT; CDR2 reads FYEKMQ (reference sequence). The CDR3 sequence: CASSLTPGGVNTIYF. CDR3 in DNA: TGTGCCAGCAGCCTCACCCCCGGGGGGGTAAACACCATATATTTT.

This sequence joins TRBV28 and TRBJ2-5; 10 bases align to TRBD2. Germline values: CDR1 MDHEN, CDR2 SYDVKM. The CDR3 is 20 amino acids. J lost 4 bases, V lost 2 bases, and 19 bases had no gene match. CDR3 amino acids: CASSLTASGGTATPPETQYF. In DNA, the CDR3 is TGTGCCAGCAGTTTAACCGCTAGCGGGGGCACAGCAACTCCCCCAGAGACCCAGTACTTC.

The gene calls are TRBV29-1 and TRBJ2-1, with 11 positions matching TRBD2. This CDR3 region has 13 residues. Trimming at V came to 6 bases and at J to 7 bases, leaving 5 bases not matched to a gene. Germline V gene sequence: CDR1 SQVTM, CDR2 ANQGSEA. CDR3 region: CSVIAGGRNEQFF. The CDR3 bases are TGCAGCGTAATAGCGGGAGGGAGGAATGAGCAGTTCTTC.

This rearrangement joins TRBV27 to TRBJ2-1; 10 bases agree with TRBD2. With 3 bases clipped from V and 4 bases from J, the junction kept 3 bases outside the gene matches. The CDR3 extends over 15 amino acids. CDR1 and CDR2 from the germline V gene are MNHEY and SMNVEV (reference sequence). The CDR3 reads CASSFTSGIYNEQFF. The CDR3 DNA follows: TGTGCCAGCAGTTTTACTAGCGGGATATACAATGAGCAGTTCTTC.

This clone was found once. The rearrangement joins TRBV7-2 to TRBJ2-2; 10 nucleotides line up with TRBD2. In germline, CDR1 is SGHTA, CDR2 FQGNSA. The CDR3 totals 16 residues. V shed 7 bases, J shed 4 bases, and the junction held 9 bases outside the gene matches. The CDR3 sequence is CASTEAGGLITGELFF. DNA for the CDR3: TGTGCCAGCACCGAAGCGGGGGGGCTTATCACCGGGGAGCTGTTTTTT.